The 3 T cell receptor beta chains presented below share a single source sample, sequenced in a study of response to subunit inactivated influenza vaccine. TCRdb ran MiXCR on the RT-PCR reads and lists one entry per CDR3 protein. The sample includes fewer than 650,000 distinct CDR3 sequences, 13% seen only once; the top ten take under 15%. The sequencing here drew on PBMCs from blood, taken roughly 46 days after vaccination. The receptors originated from a man aged 45-65 years who received an inactivated influenza vaccine.

The chain joins TRBV9 to TRBJ2-1; 9 nucleotides align to TRBD2. Losses at the gene ends were 2 bases for V and 3 bases for J; bases not matched to a gene: 3. CDR3 length: 15 residues. Germline V gene data show CDR1 as SGDLS and CDR2 as YYNGEE. CDR3: CASSVSGSLYNEQFF. The CDR3 DNA follows: TGTGCCAGCAGCGTTAGCGGGAGCCTCTACAATGAGCAGTTCTTC.

The V call is TRBV6-1, the J call TRBJ2-1, with 15 bases that match TRBD2. The CDR3 sequence is 18 residues long. Germline loops: CDR1 MNHNS, CDR2 SASEGT. V shed 5 bases, J shed 6 bases, and the junction held 11 bases outside the gene matches. Here the CDR3 reads CASSPGLAGGPSGNEQFF. The CDR3 nucleotides read TGTGCCAGCAGTCCAGGACTAGCGGGAGGGCCAAGCGGCAATGAGCAGTTCTTC.

This CDR3 is CASSPGRPRTGELFF. CDR3 sequence (DNA): TGTGCCAGCAGTCCGGGGCGGCCCCGGACCGGGGAGCTGTTTTTT. V is TRBV12-3 or TRBV12-4 and J is TRBJ2-2; D is perhaps TRBD1 or TRBD2 (5 bases each). The CDR3 length is 15 residues. V lost 5 bases, J lost 5 bases, and 15 bases lay in between.